This T cell receptor (beta chain) originates from a study of blood T cell repertoires in COVID-19. Whole-study context: COVID-19 samples, acute and convalescent, were from the United States, Italy and Spain.

Trimming left V 1 base short and J 5 bases short, with 15 bases between. The V gene's germline CDR1 is GTSNPN and CDR2 SVGIG (reference sequence). The CDR3 sequence is 14 residues long. Sequenced by immunoSEQ multiplex PCR; TCRdb stores in-frame clones only, minus some. The sample lists approximately 330,000 clones, nearly 90% occurring once. The sequence derives from a woman in her thirties or forties with COVID-19, enrolled during active disease. Sequencing was performed on peripheral blood. The J gene is TRBJ2-7, the V gene TRBV30, with D possibly TRBD1 on 6 matching bases. The CDR3 is CAWSDWGRGNEQYF. In DNA, the CDR3 is TGTGCCTGGAGTGACTGGGGCAGGGGTAACGAGCAGTACTTC.